Presented here are 26 T cell receptor beta chains from one specimen sequenced in a study of Ad26.COV2.S vaccination and SARS-CoV-2 variants. TCRdb keeps only in-frame clones here, not all; method: immunoSEQ multiplex PCR. In the table there are fewer than 500,000 clones, 89% of which are singletons. The sample's treatment: around 19 received Ad26.COV2.S at low or high dose, single or two shots; a few received placebo; per-sample allocation not given. At day 63 after the first vaccine or placebo injection, samples were drawn. This sample comprised peripheral blood, obtained in a trial of Ad26.COV2.S vaccine versus placebo. These receptors originate from a person aged 18-60 years who received the Ad26.COV2.S COVID-19 vaccine or a placebo.

CDR3 protein: CASSITGLAYNEQFF. For the CDR3, the DNA is TGTGCCAGCAGCATAACGGGACTAGCGTACAATGAGCAGTTCTTC. This sequence joins TRBV7-6 and TRBJ2-1; TRBD2 matches at 10 bases. This CDR3 is 15 amino acids long. Losses at the gene ends were 5 bases for V and 4 bases for J; bases not matched to a gene: 5. Germline CDR1 SGHVS, CDR2 FNYEAQ.

The V gene is TRBV4-1, the J gene TRBJ2-1, with TRBD1 matching over 7 bases. CDR3 length: 16 amino acids. After removal of 0 bases from V and 6 bases from J, the junction contained 8 bases not matched to a gene. Germline CDR1 reads MGHRA; CDR2 reads YSYEKL. CDR3 loop: CASSQEFETGFNEQFF. DNA of the CDR3: TGCGCCAGCAGCCAAGAATTTGAGACAGGGTTCAATGAGCAGTTCTTC.

This chain links TRBV5-1 with TRBJ2-5; a possible D gene is TRBD2 (6 bases). V was clipped by 0 bases and J by 2 bases, with 8 bases between them. CDR3 size: 14 residues. The V gene's germline CDR1 is SGHRS and CDR2 YFSETQ. The CDR3 DNA sequence: TGCGCCAGCAGCTTGGTAGGGACTCAAGAGACCCAGTACTTC. It is translated as CASSLVGTQETQYF.

V usage is TRBV15 and J usage is TRBJ2-7; the match to TRBD1 covers 8 bases. The CDR3 length is 13 residues. Germline assignment: CDR1 LNHNV and CDR2 YYDKDF (reference sequence). The junction had 2 bases not matched to a gene; V was cut back by 2 bases and J by 5 bases. Here the CDR3 DNA reads TGTGCCACCAGCAGACCACAGGGGGACGAGCAGTACGTC. Residues: CATSRPQGDEQYV.

V is TRBV6-6 and J is TRBJ2-7; maybe TRBD2 (6 bases). V lost 4 bases, J lost 5 bases, and 6 bases lay in between. The length of the CDR3 is 11 residues. Per germline, CDR1 MNHNY and CDR2 SVGAGI (reference sequence). CDR3 sequence: CASSWGDEQYV. The CDR3 nucleotides are TGTGCCAGCAGTTGGGGGGACGAGCAGTACGTC.

The chain links TRBV2 to TRBJ2-1; the D gene is possibly TRBD1 (6 bases). Germline lookup yields CDR1 SNHLY and CDR2 FYNNEI. CDR3 length equals 18 residues. Between the trimmed V and J ends, which lost 6 bases and 4 bases, there was a span of 25 bases. CDR3 loop: CASRGVKTGQFLYNEQFF. The DNA for the CDR3 is TGTGCCAGCAGGGGAGTCAAAACGGGACAATTTCTATACAATGAGCAGTTCTTC. Looking up the rest from reference TRBV2 and TRBJ2-1 gives the full variable domain: EPEVTQTPSHQVTQMGQEVILRCVPISNHLYFYWYRQILGQKVEFLVSFYNNEISEKSEIFDDQFSVERPDGSNFTLKIRSTKLEDSAMYFCASRGVKTGQFLYNEQFFGPGTRLTVL.

The rearrangement joins TRBV2 to TRBJ1-1; unclear D gene. The CDR3 is 14 amino acids. CDR1 SNHLY and CDR2 FYNNEI come from the germline V gene. Trimming pared 7 bases from V and 1 base from J, leaving 13 bases between. CDR3 loop: CASIATTWNTEAFF. In nucleotides, the CDR3 is TGTGCCAGCATCGCCACGACATGGAACACTGAAGCTTTCTTT.

The chain has TRBV27 and TRBJ2-7; perhaps TRBD1 as D (5 bases). Trimming took off 6 bases at V and 5 bases at J, with 23 bases between the two ends. Germline CDR1 is MNHEY and CDR2 is SMNVEV (reference sequence). The CDR3 runs to 16 residues. CDR3 sequence: CASSFKGRGSSHEQYF. The CDR3 DNA reads TGTGCCAGCAGCTTTAAAGGTAGGGGAAGTTCCCACGAGCAGTACTTC.

The J gene is TRBJ2-7, the V gene TRBV2; D remains ambiguous. Trimming took 7 bases from V and 3 from J, leaving 7 bases between them. Looked up from germline, CDR1 is SNHLY and CDR2 is FYNNEI. The CDR3 runs to 11 residues. The CDR3 DNA reads as TGTGCCAGCAACCAATACTACGAGCAGTACGTC. Encoded protein: CASNQYYEQYV.

On this clone itself: This specimen includes other DNA sequences encoding the same CDR3. This chain uses TRBV10-3 with TRBJ1-3; D gene uncertain. V was trimmed by 1 base and J by 7 bases, leaving 8 bases between them. Germline CDR1 is ENHRY and CDR2 is SYGVKD. The CDR3 is 13 residues long. CDR3 coding DNA: TGTGCCATCAGTGAGTACCCGGGGAACACCATATATTTT. Translated, it gives CAISEYPGNTIYF.

V usage is TRBV9 and J usage is TRBJ2-3; 9 bases line up with TRBD2. Losses at the gene ends were 3 bases for V and 4 bases for J; bases not matched to a gene: 9. The CDR3 spans 16 residues. Germline V gene data show CDR1 as SGDLS and CDR2 as YYNGEE. The CDR3 DNA is TGTGCCAGCAGCGCGACCGGGACTAGCAGACCAGATACGCAGTATTTT. This translates into CASSATGTSRPDTQYF.

The rearrangement joins TRBV27 to TRBJ1-4; TRBD1 aligns across 8 bases. Looked up from germline, CDR1 is MNHEY and CDR2 is SMNVEV (reference sequence). The CDR3 has 15 amino acids. J was trimmed by 9 bases and V by 0 bases; bases with no gene match: 6. CDR3 DNA sequence: TGTGCCAGCAGTTTATCGGTGACAGGGGTGCAAAAACTGTTTTTT. Translation gives CASSLSVTGVQKLFF.

The V gene is TRBV9, the J gene TRBJ1-1; D is ambiguous. V gave up 3 bases and J gave up 4 bases, with 16 bases separating them. Germline V CDR1 and CDR2: SGDLS, YYNGEE. The CDR3 contains 15 residues. The CDR3 loop reads CASSEHAGMVTEAFF. The CDR3 coding sequence is TGTGCCAGCAGCGAGCACGCCGGGATGGTCACTGAAGCTTTCTTT.

This rearrangement joins TRBV12-3 or TRBV12-4 to TRBJ1-2, with D possibly matching TRBD1 (5 bases). Trimming cost V 3 bases and J 6 bases, with 11 bases left between them. This CDR3 is 13 amino acids long. CDR3 loop: CASSLGPGNGYTF. DNA for the CDR3: TGTGCCAGCAGTTTGGGGCCAGGGAATGGCTACACCTTC.

V and J are TRBV5-1 and TRBJ1-1, with D perhaps matching TRBD1 (6 bases). The CDR3 extends over 13 amino acids. The germline V gene encodes CDR1 SGHRS and CDR2 YFSETQ. Trimming took 0 bases from V and 5 from J, leaving 8 bases between them. The CDR3, as DNA: TGCGCCAGCAGCTTGGCAGGGGTTACTGAAGCTTTCTTT. As protein: CASSLAGVTEAFF. The full variable domain, in which reference TRBV5-1 and TRBJ1-1 provide the parts outside the CDR3, is KAGVTQTPRYLIKTRGQQVTLSCSPISGHRSVSWYQQTPGQGLQFLFEYFSETQRNKGNFPGRFSGRQFSNSRSEMNVSTLELGDSALYLCASSLAGVTEAFFGQGTRLTVV.

With regard to this clone: A read error may account for a junction end that differs from germline. This rearrangement joins TRBV7-2 to TRBJ2-7, with D unresolved. The CDR3 is 15 amino acids. Germline lookup yields CDR1 SGHTA and CDR2 FQGNSA. The CDR3 nucleotides read TGTGCCAGCAGCCCGACCACAGTTGGCTCCCACGAGCAGTACTTC. This translates into CASSPTTVGSHEQYF. Drawing the rest from reference TRBV7-2 and TRBJ2-7, the complete variable domain is GAGVSQSPSNKVTEKGKDVELRCDPISGHTALYWYRQSLGQGLEFLIYFQGNSAPDKSGLPSDRFSAERTGGSVSTLTIQRTQQEDSAVYLCASSPTTVGSHEQYFGPGTRLTVT.

The chain uses TRBV29-1 and TRBJ2-1; 8 nucleotides align to TRBD2. This CDR3 comprises 14 residues. With 6 bases clipped from V and 4 bases from J, the junction kept 8 bases outside the gene matches. Germline lookup yields CDR1 SQVTM and CDR2 ANQGSEA. The CDR3 DNA reads TGCAGCGTGCGGGGACTAGGTGTTTACAATGAGCAGTTCTTC. Amino acids: CSVRGLGVYNEQFF.

J is TRBJ2-2 and V is TRBV4-3, with TRBD1 matching 7 bases. The ends lost 3 bases at V and 3 bases at J; junction bases unmatched: 13. The CDR3 contains 18 residues. The germline gives CDR1 LGHNA, CDR2 YSLEER. This CDR3 is CASSHKPFRGRYTGELFF. Written as DNA, the CDR3 is TGCGCCAGCAGCCACAAACCATTTAGGGGGCGGTACACCGGGGAGCTGTTTTTT.

This clone was observed a single time. V usage is TRBV5-4 and J usage is TRBJ2-3; TRBD2 agrees at 10 bases. This CDR3 spans 15 amino acids. From germline, CDR1 is SGHNT and CDR2 YYREEE (reference sequence). With 4 bases clipped from V and 10 bases from J, the junction kept 12 bases outside the gene matches. As DNA, the CDR3 is TGTGCCAGCAGCAATGGGGTAGCGGGAGGCTTAGCGCAGTATTTT. This sequence encodes CASSNGVAGGLAQYF.

V and J are TRBV6-6 and TRBJ1-2, with D possibly TRBD1 on 6 matching bases. Deletions cut 6 bases from V and 0 bases from J, with 14 bases between. There are 15 residues in the CDR3. Germline lookup yields CDR1 MNHNY and CDR2 SVGAGI (reference sequence). CDR3 sequence: CASRQGQDPNYGYTF. CDR3 DNA: TGTGCCAGCAGGCAGGGGCAAGATCCTAACTATGGCTACACCTTC.

V usage is TRBV14 and J usage is TRBJ1-3, with a possible D match to TRBD1 (5 bases). This CDR3 comprises 15 residues. Germline V gene lookup returns CDR1 SGHDN and CDR2 FVKESK. Deletions cut 4 bases from V and 4 bases from J, with 14 bases between. The DNA of the CDR3 is TGTGCCAGCAGCCTGGACCCCAGGGCGGGAAACACCATATATTTT. As protein: CASSLDPRAGNTIYF.

V usage is TRBV29-1 and J usage is TRBJ2-4; D gene unclear. V lost 2 bases, J lost 0 bases, and 5 bases lay in between. Germline V gene data show CDR1 as SQVTM and CDR2 as ANQGSEA. The CDR3 contains 13 residues. The CDR3 DNA sequence: TGCAGCGTTGAAAAACTAGCCAAAAACATTCAGTACTTC. It yields the protein CSVEKLAKNIQYF.

The V gene is TRBV4-2, the J gene TRBJ2-2; 11 bases map to TRBD2. Germline V gene sequence: CDR1 LGHNA, CDR2 YNFKEQ. Trimming at V came to 1 base and at J to 4 bases, leaving 2 bases not matched to a gene. The CDR3 has 16 amino acids. This chain's CDR3 is CASSQVTSGGTGELFF. Here the CDR3 DNA reads TGTGCCAGCAGCCAAGTCACTAGCGGGGGCACCGGGGAGCTGTTTTTT.

This clone occurred once. This chain uses TRBV28 with TRBJ2-6; the D gene is possibly TRBD2 (5 bases). Trimming removed 5 bases at V and 8 bases at J, with 13 bases between. This CDR3 comprises 14 residues. The germline V gene encodes CDR1 MDHEN and CDR2 SYDVKM. The CDR3 DNA sequence: TGTGCCAGCAGTAGCCCCCACGGGACCAACGTCCTGACTTTC. Translation: CASSSPHGTNVLTF.

J is TRBJ1-6 and V is TRBV19; 9 bases line up with TRBD1. This CDR3 comprises 14 residues. J lost 8 bases, V lost 6 bases, and 5 bases had no gene match. In germline, CDR1 is LNHDA, CDR2 SQIVND (reference sequence). The CDR3 coding sequence is TGTGCCAGTAGCTCTGGACAGGGGCATTCACCCCTCCACTTT. This sequence encodes CASSSGQGHSPLHF.

The rearrangement links TRBV7-9 to TRBJ2-2; D not certain. This CDR3 region has 11 residues. V lost 4 bases, J lost 9 bases, and 6 bases lay in between. Per germline, CDR1 SEHNR and CDR2 FQNEAQ (reference sequence). CDR3 nucleotides: TGTGCCAGCAGCTCCCGCTGGGAGCTGTTTTTT. It is translated as CASSSRWELFF.